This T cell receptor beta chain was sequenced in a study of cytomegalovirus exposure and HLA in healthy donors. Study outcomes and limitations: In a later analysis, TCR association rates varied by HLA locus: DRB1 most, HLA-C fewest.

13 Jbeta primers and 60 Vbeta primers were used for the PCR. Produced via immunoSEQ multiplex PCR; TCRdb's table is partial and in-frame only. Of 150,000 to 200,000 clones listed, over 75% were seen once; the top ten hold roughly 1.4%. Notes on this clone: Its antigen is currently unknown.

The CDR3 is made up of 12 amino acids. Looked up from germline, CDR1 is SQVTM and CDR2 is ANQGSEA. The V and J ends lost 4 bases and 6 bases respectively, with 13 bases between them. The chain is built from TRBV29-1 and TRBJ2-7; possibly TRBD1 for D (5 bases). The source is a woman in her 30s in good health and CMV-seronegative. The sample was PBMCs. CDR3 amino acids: CSVGQPLGEQYF. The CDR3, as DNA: TGCAGCGTTGGACAGCCGTTGGGCGAGCAGTACTTC.